One and the same sample provided the 32 T cell receptor beta chains below, sequenced in a study of spatial heterogeneity in lung cancer. TCRdb reprocessed the 5' RACE reads via MiXCR and lists one record per CDR3 protein. The table records approximately 16,000 distinct CDR3 sequences, approximately 6.8% of them present only once. Time point of the sample: blood at routine non-recurrence follow-up after resection. The specimen comprised PBMCs, sampled at follow-up. All receptors come from a male donor with early-stage non-small cell lung cancer.

This clonotype is categorized as medium-sized. The chain carries TRBV25-1 and TRBJ1-1; 8 nucleotides align to TRBD1. V was pared by 1 base and J by 1 base, with 14 bases of the junction left unmatched. Germline V lookup: CDR1 MGHDK, CDR2 SYGVNS. This CDR3 is 19 amino acids long. DNA for the CDR3: TGTGCCAGCAGTGAATCCCGGGACAGGCTCTCGGGCAAGAACACTGAAGCTTTCTTT. Protein sequence: CASSESRDRLSGKNTEAFF.

Ten or more counts support this clonotype. The chain has TRBV7-3 and TRBJ2-1; 7 positions match TRBD2. CDR1 SGHTA and CDR2 FQGTGA come from the germline V gene. J lost 3 bases, V lost 4 bases, and 6 bases had no gene match. CDR3 size: 15 residues. The CDR3 loop reads CASSSSLAVYNEQFF. CDR3 in DNA: TGTGCCAGCAGCTCATCGCTAGCGGTCTACAATGAGCAGTTCTTC.

This clonotype has a count of ten or more. The chain employs TRBV6-1 and TRBJ1-3, with D hard to call. The CDR3 is made up of 17 amino acids. Germline loops: CDR1 MNHNS, CDR2 SASEGT. V shed 3 bases and J shed 0 bases, with 15 bases lying between them. This CDR3 reads CASSDFRQAISGNTIYF. DNA for the CDR3: TGTGCCAGCAGTGACTTTCGGCAGGCCATCTCTGGAAACACCATATATTTT.

This clonotype was picked up many times. The chain joins TRBV10-2 to TRBJ1-4; D is unclear. Trimming took 4 bases from V and 0 from J, leaving 6 bases between them. The germline V gene encodes CDR1 WSHSY and CDR2 SAAADI. This CDR3 has 14 amino acids. CDR3 DNA: TGCGCCAGCAGTGTGGGAACAACTAATGAAAAACTGTTTTTT. This translates into CASSVGTTNEKLFF.

This clonotype occurred many times. The chain combines TRBV7-9 with TRBJ2-2; D is unclear. Trimming took off 5 bases at V and 7 bases at J, with 8 bases between the two ends. The CDR3 totals 12 residues. The germline CDR1 and CDR2 sequences are SEHNR and FQNEAQ (reference sequence). Here the CDR3 DNA reads TGTGCCAGCAGCCCCCTCTACGGGGAGCTGTTTTTT. Translation: CASSPLYGELFF.

This clonotype occurred many times. CDR3 sequence (DNA): TGCGCCAGCAGCTACGATGTCGCGGGAGGGCACTGGGAGACCCAGTACTTC. Protein product: CASSYDVAGGHWETQYF. The chain links TRBV5-1 to TRBJ2-5; 9 nucleotides match TRBD2. With 3 bases clipped from V and 5 bases from J, the junction kept 14 bases outside the gene matches. CDR1 and CDR2 (germline): SGHRS, YFSETQ. The CDR3 spans 17 residues.

Many counts were recorded for this clonotype. The rearrangement joins TRBV6-2 or TRBV6-3 to TRBJ1-5; no clear D gene. This CDR3 contains 14 residues. V lost 4 bases and J lost 5, with 12 bases in between. Germline-derived CDR1 and CDR2 are MNHEY and SVGEGT. The DNA for the CDR3 is TGTGCCAGCAGTTCCTTGCCCGGCGATCAGCCCCAGCATTTT. Translating gives CASSSLPGDQPQHF.

The J gene is TRBJ2-1, the V gene TRBV7-2; a possible D gene is TRBD1 (6 bases). The CDR3 spans 14 residues. Germline-derived CDR1 and CDR2 are SGHTA and FQGNSA. V gave up 4 bases and J gave up 7 bases, with 14 bases separating them. CDR3 in amino acids: CASSSFFRGNEQFF. The DNA for the CDR3 is TGTGCCAGCAGCTCATTCTTCAGGGGAAATGAGCAGTTCTTC.

In its sample, this clonotype was seen many times. The CDR3 DNA sequence: TGCGCCAGCAGTGAGTCCGTTACAGCCCTCTCCTACGAGCAGTACTTC. Translation: CASSESVTALSYEQYF. The chain employs TRBV10-2 and TRBJ2-7; no clear D. Trimming took 0 bases from V and 0 from J, leaving 12 bases between them. The length of the CDR3 is 16 residues. Germline values: CDR1 WSHSY, CDR2 SAAADI.

This clonotype was picked up many times. This chain joins TRBV6-5 and TRBJ2-3; D gene unclear. The CDR3 extends over 17 amino acids. V lost 0 bases, J lost 2 bases, and 15 bases lay in between. CDR1 and CDR2 from the germline V gene are MNHEY and SVGAGI. The CDR3, as DNA: TGTGCCAGCAGTTACTCGGCCCTCCAGATCAACACAGATACGCAGTATTTT. It yields the protein CASSYSALQINTDTQYF.

Remarks on this clonotype: A much larger clone lies a single base off, so this may be a read error. The chain uses TRBV5-8 and TRBJ2-7; 7 nucleotides align to TRBD2. This CDR3 spans 13 amino acids. Looked up from germline, CDR1 is SGHTS and CDR2 is YDEGEE. The DNA of the CDR3 is TGTGCCGGCAGTAATCTACCCGGGGGGGAGCAGTACTTC. Translated, it gives CAGSNLPGGEQYF.

This clonotype came up many times. The chain carries TRBV4-3 and TRBJ1-3, with D possibly TRBD1 on 6 matching bases. The ends were cut back, 8 bases at V and 8 bases at J, with 19 bases in the middle. This CDR3 region has 14 residues. Germline assignment: CDR1 LGHNA and CDR2 YSLEER. The CDR3 coding sequence is TGCGCCAGCGGACGACAGGAGGGGGAGGACACCATATATTTT. Protein: CASGRQEGEDTIYF.

Relative to its sample, this clonotype is medium-sized. V and J are TRBV15 and TRBJ2-7; TRBD2 is a possible D gene (5 bases). The CDR3 length is 14 residues. From germline, CDR1 is LNHNV and CDR2 YYDKDF (reference sequence). V was cut by 0 bases and J by 3 bases, with 9 bases left in between. Here the CDR3 reads CATSREGESYEQYF. CDR3 DNA sequence: TGTGCCACCAGCAGAGAGGGAGAGAGCTACGAGCAGTACTTC.

By its share, this clonotype is medium-sized. The chain carries TRBV7-9 and TRBJ2-3, with D maybe TRBD1 (6 bases). CDR3 length: 14 amino acids. Trimming shortened V by 10 bases and J by 1 base, and 15 bases separated the two germline ends. Germline CDR1 SEHNR, CDR2 FQNEAQ (reference sequence). CDR3 amino acids: CATPLGGGTDTQYF. CDR3 nucleotides: TGTGCCACCCCGCTTGGGGGCGGCACAGATACGCAGTATTTT.

This clonotype was detected ten times or more. This chain connects TRBV6-5 to TRBJ2-7, with TRBD2 as a possible D gene (6 bases). V was cut by 5 bases and J by 2 bases, with 10 bases left in between. CDR3 length: 13 residues. CDR1 and CDR2 from the germline V gene are MNHEY and SVGAGI. CDR3 bases: TGTGCCAGCAGTAACGGGGGTACCTACGAGCAGTACTTC. Amino acid sequence: CASSNGGTYEQYF.

This clonotype was found many times. The gene calls are TRBV7-9 and TRBJ2-3; maybe TRBD1 (5 bases). Germline CDR1 is SEHNR and CDR2 is FQNEAQ (reference sequence). Trimming removed 4 bases from V and 4 bases from J, with 12 bases in between. CDR3 size: 14 residues. The CDR3 loop is CASSYLGRSDTQYF. Here the CDR3 DNA reads TGTGCCAGCAGCTACCTGGGGCGGTCAGATACGCAGTATTTT.

This clonotype is medium-sized (0.01 to 0.1%). The chain recombines TRBV9 with TRBJ1-1; D is possibly TRBD1 (5 bases). This CDR3 is built from 14 residues. Germline lookup yields CDR1 SGDLS and CDR2 YYNGEE. Deletions cut 0 bases from V and 1 base from J, with 7 bases between. CDR3: CASSVADRNTEAFF. The CDR3 nucleotides are TGTGCCAGCAGCGTAGCAGACAGGAACACTGAAGCTTTCTTT.

A single count supports this clonotype. With a much larger clone just one base away, this may be a read error. The gene calls are TRBV28 and TRBJ2-7; D ambiguous. V lost 7 bases, J lost 2 bases, and 15 bases lay in between. Looked up from germline, CDR1 is MDHEN and CDR2 is SYDVKM. The CDR3 extends over 14 amino acids. Here the CDR3 reads CASTYQQIPYEQYF. The CDR3 nucleotides are TGTGCCAGCACTTATCAGCAGATCCCCTACGAGCAGTACTTC.

This clonotype appeared many times. The J gene is TRBJ2-7, the V gene TRBV18; 9 positions agree with TRBD2. Germline-derived CDR1 and CDR2 are KGHSH and LQKENI. CDR3 length: 13 amino acids. The trim removed 6 bases at V and 3 bases at J, leaving 3 bases unmatched. In DNA form, the CDR3 reads TGTGCCAGCTCGGCGGGAGGGAACTACGAGCAGTACTTC. It encodes CASSAGGNYEQYF.

This clonotype was counted between two and nine times. The chain combines TRBV6-2 or TRBV6-3 with TRBJ2-7; 7 bases match TRBD1. V was clipped by 5 bases and J by 3 bases; unmatched bases: 7. The CDR3 sequence is 14 residues long. Germline V lookup: CDR1 MNHEY, CDR2 SVGEGT. Here the CDR3 reads CASSKTGPNYEQYF. Written as DNA, the CDR3 is TGTGCCAGCAGTAAGACAGGGCCCAACTACGAGCAGTACTTC.

This clonotype was found many times. This sequence joins TRBV30 and TRBJ1-5, with D possibly TRBD1 on 6 matching bases. Trimming stripped 2 bases from V and 4 bases from J, with 18 bases between. The CDR3 length is 16 residues. Germline V gene sequence: CDR1 GTSNPN, CDR2 SVGIG (reference sequence). The CDR3 sequence is CAWSPIDRRDNQPQHF. In DNA, the CDR3 is TGTGCCTGGAGTCCAATAGACAGGAGAGATAATCAGCCCCAGCATTTT.

The table lists this clonotype with a few counts. The V call is TRBV6-6, the J call TRBJ1-5, with a possible D match to TRBD1 (5 bases). CDR3 length equals 16 residues. The V end was cut by 6 bases, the J end by 4 bases, with 19 bases between. CDR1 is MNHNY and CDR2 is SVGAGI in the germline V gene (reference sequence). The CDR3 DNA follows: TGTGCCAGCAGCTCCTTGGGAGCGGGGGGTAATCAGCCCCAGCATTTT. As protein: CASSSLGAGGNQPQHF.

The sample holds many counts of this clonotype. The chain carries TRBV7-9 and TRBJ2-3, with D possibly TRBD2 on 6 matching bases. Germline loops: CDR1 SEHNR, CDR2 FQNEAQ (reference sequence). V gave up 5 bases and J gave up 2 bases, with 14 bases separating them. The CDR3 has 15 amino acids. CDR3: CASSPGTGNTDTQYF. The CDR3 region has the DNA TGTGCCAGCAGCCCCGGGACTGGAAACACAGATACGCAGTATTTT.

This clonotype has at least ten counts. The chain has TRBV7-9 and TRBJ2-1; D not resolved. The germline CDR1 and CDR2 sequences are SEHNR and FQNEAQ (reference sequence). Trimming took off 1 base at V and 0 bases at J, with 10 bases between the two ends. The CDR3 has 16 amino acids. In nucleotides, the CDR3 is TGTGCCAGCAGCTTAGTAAGGGCGGTCTCCTACAATGAGCAGTTCTTC. This translates into CASSLVRAVSYNEQFF.

This clonotype showed up many times. This rearrangement joins TRBV24-1 to TRBJ2-5, with D unclear. Germline loops: CDR1 KGHDR, CDR2 SFDVKD. The CDR3 has 15 amino acids. The V end lost 3 bases, the J end lost 4 bases, and 14 bases lay between the germline ends. The CDR3 loop is CATSDPSQEAETQYF. As DNA, the CDR3 is TGTGCCACCAGTGATCCCTCCCAGGAAGCAGAGACCCAGTACTTC.

This clonotype came up many times. This chain connects TRBV6-6 to TRBJ2-6; tentative D call: TRBD2 (6 bases). The V and J ends lost 4 bases and 2 bases respectively, with 12 bases between them. Germline V CDR1 and CDR2: MNHNY, SVGAGI (reference sequence). The CDR3 runs 16 residues. The CDR3 nucleotides are TGTGCCAGCAGTTCATTGGGAGGCGCTGGGGCCAACGTCCTGACTTTC. As protein: CASSSLGGAGANVLTF.

This clonotype was counted many times. The genes are TRBV11-2 and TRBJ2-7; D ambiguous. The CDR3 has 14 residues. Looked up from germline, CDR1 is SGHAT and CDR2 is FQNNGV. V lost 4 bases and J lost 5, with 15 bases in between. This CDR3 reads CASSSDRARDEQYF. Written as DNA, the CDR3 is TGTGCCAGCAGCTCCGACCGCGCCCGGGACGAGCAGTACTTC. Looking up the rest from reference TRBV11-2 and TRBJ2-7 gives the full variable domain: EAGVAQSPRYKIIEKRQSVAFWCNPISGHATLYWYQQILGQGPKLLIQFQNNGVVDDSQLPKDRFSAERLKGVDSTLKIQPAKLEDSAVYLCASSSDRARDEQYFGPGTRLTVT.

This clonotype has at least ten counts. V and J are TRBV9 and TRBJ2-1; no reliable D call. This CDR3 contains 16 residues. The germline V gene has CDR1 SGDLS and CDR2 YYNGEE. Trimming cost V 0 bases and J 0 bases, with 10 bases left between them. CDR3 bases: TGTGCCAGCAGCGTAGTTGGGAAAAGCTCCTACAATGAGCAGTTCTTC. Its translation: CASSVVGKSSYNEQFF.

This clonotype was counted many times. The chain links TRBV28 to TRBJ1-1; TRBD1 matches at 8 bases. The CDR3 has 14 amino acids. The germline V gene has CDR1 MDHEN and CDR2 SYDVKM. The V gene end was trimmed by 2 bases and the J gene end by 4 bases; junction bases not matched to a gene: 3. Here the CDR3 reads CASSLGQGATEAFF. The CDR3 DNA reads as TGTGCCAGCAGTTTAGGTCAGGGGGCCACTGAAGCTTTCTTT.

This clonotype has at least ten counts. The rearrangement joins TRBV12-3 or TRBV12-4 to TRBJ2-6, with D perhaps matching TRBD2 (5 bases). The CDR3 runs 14 residues. V lost 6 bases and J lost 4, with 10 bases in between. As DNA, the CDR3 is TGTGCCAGCAGCATGAGGGCCGGGGCCAACGTCCTGACTTTC. It yields the protein CASSMRAGANVLTF.

This clonotype was found many times. This chain joins TRBV27 and TRBJ1-6; no clear D gene. The CDR3 runs to 14 residues. Trimming removed 5 bases at V and 0 bases at J, with 5 bases between. Per germline, CDR1 MNHEY and CDR2 SMNVEV (reference sequence). Here the CDR3 reads CASSPSSYNSPLHF. The CDR3 DNA follows: TGTGCCAGCAGTCCCAGCTCCTATAATTCACCCCTCCACTTT.

This clonotype was found many times. The CDR3: CASSPGGSGRNEQFF. CDR3 nucleotides: TGTGCCAGCAGCCCGGGTGGTAGCGGGAGGAATGAGCAGTTCTTC. This chain links TRBV28 with TRBJ2-1; 10 nucleotides line up with TRBD2. The CDR3 loop spans 15 amino acids. V dropped 6 bases and J dropped 7; count of bases not matched to a gene: 9. CDR1 is MDHEN and CDR2 is SYDVKM in the germline V gene.